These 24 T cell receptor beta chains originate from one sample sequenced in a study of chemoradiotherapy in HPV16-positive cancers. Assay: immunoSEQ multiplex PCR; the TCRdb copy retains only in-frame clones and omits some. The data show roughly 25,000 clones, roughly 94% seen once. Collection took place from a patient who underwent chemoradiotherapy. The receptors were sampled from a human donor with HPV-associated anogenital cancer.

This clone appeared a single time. CDR3 coding DNA: TGTGCCAGTAACCCAAGGGGCTCGGGCACCGGGGAGCTGTTTTTT. It encodes CASNPRGSGTGELFF. V is TRBV19 and J is TRBJ2-2; D may be TRBD1 (5 bases). Germline-derived CDR1 and CDR2 are LNHDA and SQIVND (reference sequence). The CDR3 length is 15 residues. V lost 7 bases to trimming and J lost 4 bases, with 16 bases between them.

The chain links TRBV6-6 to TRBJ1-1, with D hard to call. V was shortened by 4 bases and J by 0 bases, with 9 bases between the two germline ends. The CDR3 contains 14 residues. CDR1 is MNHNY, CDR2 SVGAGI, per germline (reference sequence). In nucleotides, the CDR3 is TGTGCCAGCAGTTCCCGGTCGGTGAACACTGAAGCTTTCTTT. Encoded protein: CASSSRSVNTEAFF.

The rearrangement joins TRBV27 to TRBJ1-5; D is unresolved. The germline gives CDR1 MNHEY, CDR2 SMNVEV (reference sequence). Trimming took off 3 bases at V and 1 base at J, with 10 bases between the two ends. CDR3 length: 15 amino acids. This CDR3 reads CASSFNSRSNQPQHF. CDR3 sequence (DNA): TGTGCCAGCAGTTTTAACAGTAGGAGCAATCAGCCCCAGCATTTT.

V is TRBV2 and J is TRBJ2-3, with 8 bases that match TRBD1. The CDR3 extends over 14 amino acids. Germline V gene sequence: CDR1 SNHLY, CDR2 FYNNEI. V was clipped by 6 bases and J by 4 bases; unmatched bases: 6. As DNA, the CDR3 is TGTGCCAGCAGGAAGGACAGGGCGGCAGATACGCAGTATTTT. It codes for CASRKDRAADTQYF.

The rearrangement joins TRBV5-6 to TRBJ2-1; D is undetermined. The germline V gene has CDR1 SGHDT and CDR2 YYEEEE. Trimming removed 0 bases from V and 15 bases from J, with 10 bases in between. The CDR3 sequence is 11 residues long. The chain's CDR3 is CASSLDGLRFF. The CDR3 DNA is TGTGCCAGCAGCTTGGACGGGTTAAGGTTCTTC.

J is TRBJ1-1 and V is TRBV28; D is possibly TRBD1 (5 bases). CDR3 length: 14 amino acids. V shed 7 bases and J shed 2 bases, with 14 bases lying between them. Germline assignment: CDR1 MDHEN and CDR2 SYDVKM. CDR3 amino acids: CASTLTDFNTEAFF. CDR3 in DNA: TGTGCCAGCACCTTGACAGATTTCAACACTGAAGCTTTCTTT.

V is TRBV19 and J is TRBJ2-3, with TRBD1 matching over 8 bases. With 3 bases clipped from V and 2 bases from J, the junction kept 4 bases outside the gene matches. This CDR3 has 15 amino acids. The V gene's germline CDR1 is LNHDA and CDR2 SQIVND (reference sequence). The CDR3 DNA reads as TGTGCCAGTAGTATGGAGCAGGGGGCCACAGATACGCAGTATTTT. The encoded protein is CASSMEQGATDTQYF.

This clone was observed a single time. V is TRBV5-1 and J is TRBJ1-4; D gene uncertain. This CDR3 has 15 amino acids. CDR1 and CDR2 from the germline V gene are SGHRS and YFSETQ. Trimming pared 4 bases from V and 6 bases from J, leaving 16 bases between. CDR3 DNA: TGCGCCAGCAGCAATCGACACTCCGGAGATGAAAAACTGTTTTTT. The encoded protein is CASSNRHSGDEKLFF.

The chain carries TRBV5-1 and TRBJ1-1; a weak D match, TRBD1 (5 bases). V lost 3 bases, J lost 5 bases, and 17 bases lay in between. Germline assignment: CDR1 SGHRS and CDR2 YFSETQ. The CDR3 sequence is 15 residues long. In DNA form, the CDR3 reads TGCGCCAGCAGCTCAGGGTTAATGGGGGGGACTGAAGCTTTCTTT. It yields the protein CASSSGLMGGTEAFF.

CDR3 sequence: CASSVAQGYYEQYF. In DNA form, the CDR3 reads TGTGCCAGCAGCGTAGCACAGGGCTACTACGAGCAGTACTTC. This chain uses TRBV9 with TRBJ2-7; tentative D call: TRBD1 (6 bases). The CDR3 totals 14 residues. V lost 0 bases, J lost 3 bases, and 10 bases lay in between. Looked up from germline, CDR1 is SGDLS and CDR2 is YYNGEE.

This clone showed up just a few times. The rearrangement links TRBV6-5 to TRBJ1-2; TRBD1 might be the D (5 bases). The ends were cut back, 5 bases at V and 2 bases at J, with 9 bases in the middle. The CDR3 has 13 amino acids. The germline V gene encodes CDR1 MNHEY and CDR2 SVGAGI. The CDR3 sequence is CASSRQPNYGYTF. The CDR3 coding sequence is TGTGCCAGCAGTAGACAGCCCAACTATGGCTACACCTTC.

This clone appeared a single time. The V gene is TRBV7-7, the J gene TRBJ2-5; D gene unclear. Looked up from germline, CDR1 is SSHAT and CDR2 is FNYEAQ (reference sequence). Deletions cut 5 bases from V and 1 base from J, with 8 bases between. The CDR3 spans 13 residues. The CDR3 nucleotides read TGTGCCAGCAGCATGCTACCCCAAGAGACCCAGTACTTC. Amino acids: CASSMLPQETQYF. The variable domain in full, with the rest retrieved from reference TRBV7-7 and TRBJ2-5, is GAGVSQSPRYKVTKRGQDVTLRCDPISSHATLYWYQQALGQGPEFLTYFNYEAQPDKSGLPSDRFSAERPEGSISTLTIQRTEQRDSAMYRCASSMLPQETQYFGPGTRLLVL.

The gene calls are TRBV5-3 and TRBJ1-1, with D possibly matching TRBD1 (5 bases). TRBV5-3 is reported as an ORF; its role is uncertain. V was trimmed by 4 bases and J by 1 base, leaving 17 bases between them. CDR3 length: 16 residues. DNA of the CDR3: TGTGCCAGAAGCCCAGGGACCCCTAATGGGAACACTGAAGCTTTCTTT. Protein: CARSPGTPNGNTEAFF.

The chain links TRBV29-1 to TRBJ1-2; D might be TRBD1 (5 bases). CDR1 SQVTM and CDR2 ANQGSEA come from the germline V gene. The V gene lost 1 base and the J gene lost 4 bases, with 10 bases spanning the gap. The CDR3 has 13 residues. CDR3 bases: TGCAGCGTTGAAGCAGGGCCCTCCTATGGCTACACCTTC. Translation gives CSVEAGPSYGYTF. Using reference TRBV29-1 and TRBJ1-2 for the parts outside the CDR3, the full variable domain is SAVISQKPSRDICQRGTSLTIQCQVDSQVTMMFWYRQQPGQSLTLIATANQGSEATYESGFVIDKFPISRPNLTFSTLTVSNMSPEDSSIYLCSVEAGPSYGYTFGSGTRLTVV.

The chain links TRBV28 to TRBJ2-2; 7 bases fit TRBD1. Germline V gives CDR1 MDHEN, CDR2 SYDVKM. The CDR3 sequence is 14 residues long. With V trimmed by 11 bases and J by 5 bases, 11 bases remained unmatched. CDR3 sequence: CAATRDRRTGELFF. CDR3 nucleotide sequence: TGTGCCGCCACTCGGGACAGAAGAACCGGGGAGCTGTTTTTT.

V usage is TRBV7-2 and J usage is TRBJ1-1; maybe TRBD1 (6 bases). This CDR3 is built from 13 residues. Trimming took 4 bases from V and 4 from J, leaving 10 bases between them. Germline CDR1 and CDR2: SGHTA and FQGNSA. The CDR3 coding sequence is TGTGCCAGCAGCTCAGGGGTGGGCACTGAAGCTTTCTTT. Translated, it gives CASSSGVGTEAFF.

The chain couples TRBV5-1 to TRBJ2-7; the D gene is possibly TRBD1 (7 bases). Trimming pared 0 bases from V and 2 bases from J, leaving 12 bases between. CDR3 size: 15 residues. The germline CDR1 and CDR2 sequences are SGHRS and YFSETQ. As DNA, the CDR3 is TGCGCCAGCAGCTTGGGACAGGGAGGTCCCTACGAGCAGTACTTC. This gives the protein CASSLGQGGPYEQYF.

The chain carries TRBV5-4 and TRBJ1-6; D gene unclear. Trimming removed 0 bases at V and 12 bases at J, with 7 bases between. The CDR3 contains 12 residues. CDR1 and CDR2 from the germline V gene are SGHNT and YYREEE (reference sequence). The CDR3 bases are TGTGCCAGCAGCTTGGCCGTAGGACCCCTCCACTTT. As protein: CASSLAVGPLHF.

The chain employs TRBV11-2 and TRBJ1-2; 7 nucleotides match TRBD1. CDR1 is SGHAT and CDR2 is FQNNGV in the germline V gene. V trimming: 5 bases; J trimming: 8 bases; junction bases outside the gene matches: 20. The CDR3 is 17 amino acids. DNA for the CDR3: TGTGCCAGCAGCGCGCCCCCGGGGACAGCGCTTGGGGGGGGCTACACCTTC. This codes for CASSAPPGTALGGGYTF.

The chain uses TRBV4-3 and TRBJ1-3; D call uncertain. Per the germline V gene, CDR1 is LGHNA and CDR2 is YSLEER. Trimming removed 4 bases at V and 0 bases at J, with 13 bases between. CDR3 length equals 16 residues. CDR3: CASSRYLRGSGNTIYF. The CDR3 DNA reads TGCGCCAGCAGCCGATACTTGCGGGGCTCTGGAAACACCATATATTTT.

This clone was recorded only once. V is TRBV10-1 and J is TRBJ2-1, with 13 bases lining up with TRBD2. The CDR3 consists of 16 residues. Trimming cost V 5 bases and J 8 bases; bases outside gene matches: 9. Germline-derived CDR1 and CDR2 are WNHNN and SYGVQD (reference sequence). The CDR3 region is CASSSGLAGEGDEQFF. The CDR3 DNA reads TGCGCCAGCAGTTCCGGACTAGCGGGAGAGGGCGATGAGCAGTTCTTC.

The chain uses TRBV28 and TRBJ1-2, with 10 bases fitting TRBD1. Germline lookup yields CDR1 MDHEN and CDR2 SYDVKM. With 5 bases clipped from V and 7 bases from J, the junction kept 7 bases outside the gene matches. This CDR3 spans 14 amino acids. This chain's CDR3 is CASSEGQGFSGYTF. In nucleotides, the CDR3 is TGTGCCAGCAGTGAGGGACAGGGGTTCTCTGGCTACACCTTC.

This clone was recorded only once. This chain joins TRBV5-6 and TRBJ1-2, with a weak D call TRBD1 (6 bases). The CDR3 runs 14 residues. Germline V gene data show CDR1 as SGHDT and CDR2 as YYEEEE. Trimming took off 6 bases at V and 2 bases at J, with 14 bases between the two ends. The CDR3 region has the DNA TGTGCCAGCATTCTCTGGGGGCAGAACTATGGCTACACCTTC. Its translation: CASILWGQNYGYTF.

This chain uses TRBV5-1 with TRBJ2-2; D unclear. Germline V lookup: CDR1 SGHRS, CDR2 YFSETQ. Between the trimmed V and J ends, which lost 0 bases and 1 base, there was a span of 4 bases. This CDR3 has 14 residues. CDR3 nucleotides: TGCGCCAGCAGCTTGGGTGGGAACACCGGGGAGCTGTTTTTT. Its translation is CASSLGGNTGELFF.